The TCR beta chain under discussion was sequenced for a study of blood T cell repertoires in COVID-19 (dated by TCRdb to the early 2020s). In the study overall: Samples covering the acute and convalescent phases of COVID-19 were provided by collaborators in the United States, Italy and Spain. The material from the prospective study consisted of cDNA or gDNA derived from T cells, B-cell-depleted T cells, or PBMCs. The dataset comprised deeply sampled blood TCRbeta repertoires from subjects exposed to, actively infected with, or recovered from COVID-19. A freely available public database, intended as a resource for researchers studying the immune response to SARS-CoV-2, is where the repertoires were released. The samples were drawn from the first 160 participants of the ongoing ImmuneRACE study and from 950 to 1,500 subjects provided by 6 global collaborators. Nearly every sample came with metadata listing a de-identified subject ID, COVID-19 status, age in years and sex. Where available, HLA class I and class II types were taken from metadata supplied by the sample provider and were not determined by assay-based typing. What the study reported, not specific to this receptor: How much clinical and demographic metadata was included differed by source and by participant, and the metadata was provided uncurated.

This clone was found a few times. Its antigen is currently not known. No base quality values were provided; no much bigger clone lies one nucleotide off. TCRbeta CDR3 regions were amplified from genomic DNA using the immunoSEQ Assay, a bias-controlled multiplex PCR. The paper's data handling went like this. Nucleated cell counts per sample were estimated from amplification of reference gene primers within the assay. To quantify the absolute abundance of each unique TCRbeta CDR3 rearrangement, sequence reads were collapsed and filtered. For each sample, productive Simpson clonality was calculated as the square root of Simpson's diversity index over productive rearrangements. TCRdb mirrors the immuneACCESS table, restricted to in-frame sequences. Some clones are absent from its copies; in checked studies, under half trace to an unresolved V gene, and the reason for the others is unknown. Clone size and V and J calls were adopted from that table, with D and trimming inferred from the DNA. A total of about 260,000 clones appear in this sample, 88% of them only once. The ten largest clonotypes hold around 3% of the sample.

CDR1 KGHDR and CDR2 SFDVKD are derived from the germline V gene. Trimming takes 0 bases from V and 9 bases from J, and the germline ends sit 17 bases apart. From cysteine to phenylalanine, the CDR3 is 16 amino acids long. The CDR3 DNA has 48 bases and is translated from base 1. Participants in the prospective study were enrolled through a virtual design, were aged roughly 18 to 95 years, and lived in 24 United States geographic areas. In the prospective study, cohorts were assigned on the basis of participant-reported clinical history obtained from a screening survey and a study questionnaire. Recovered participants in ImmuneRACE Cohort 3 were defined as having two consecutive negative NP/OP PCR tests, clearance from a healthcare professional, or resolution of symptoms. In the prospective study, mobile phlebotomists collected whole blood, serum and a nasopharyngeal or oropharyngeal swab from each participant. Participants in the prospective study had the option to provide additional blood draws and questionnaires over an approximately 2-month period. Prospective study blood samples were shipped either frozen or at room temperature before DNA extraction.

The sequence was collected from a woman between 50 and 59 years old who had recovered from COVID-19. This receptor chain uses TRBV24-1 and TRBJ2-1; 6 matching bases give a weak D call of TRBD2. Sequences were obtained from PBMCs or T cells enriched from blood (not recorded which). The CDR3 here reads CATSDLTGTPEGEQFF. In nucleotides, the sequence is TGTGCCACCAGTGATTTGACCGGGACTCCGGAGGGTGAGCAGTTCTTC.